Many counts were recorded for the clone carrying this TCR beta chain. This CDR3 has 18 amino acids. Germline V lookup: CDR1 SGHTA, CDR2 FQGNSA. V lost 0 bases to trimming and J lost 0 bases, with 16 bases between them. The sample comes from a study of T cell repertoires in cytomegalovirus infection. TCRdb reanalysed the reads using MiXCR and keeps one entry per CDR3 protein. The repertoire holds more than 150,000 distinct CDR3 sequences, with 15% to 20% as singletons. What was sequenced was PBMCs. The clonotype comes from a human donor in good health (CMV status not recorded). Some clones in this sample may be carry-over from other donors' samples. The J gene is TRBJ2-3, the V gene TRBV7-2; tentatively, D is TRBD1 (6 bases). CDR3 amino acids: CASSLALRGWNSTDTQYF. As DNA, the CDR3 is TGTGCCAGCAGCTTAGCGCTAAGGGGGTGGAACAGCACAGATACGCAGTATTTT. The entire variable domain, with the rest obtained from reference TRBV7-2 and TRBJ2-3, is as follows: GAGVSQSPSNKVTEKGKDVELRCDPISGHTALYWYRQSLGQGLEFLIYFQGNSAPDKSGLPSDRFSAERTGGSVSTLTIQRTQQEDSAVYLCASSLALRGWNSTDTQYFGPGTRLTVL.